This entry lists 25 T cell receptor beta chains sequenced from one sample in a study of OX40 agonist ivuxolimab in advanced cancers. Assay used: immunoSEQ multiplex PCR; TCRdb lists only in-frame clones, some missing. In the table there are tens of thousands of clones, 80% to 90% of which are singletons. The material sequenced was CD4+ or CD8+ T cells sorted from blood, taken in a trial of the OX40 agonist ivuxolimab. Every receptor here comes from an adult with an advanced solid tumor such as melanoma, head and neck, liver or kidney cancer.

Here the CDR3 DNA reads TGTGCCAGCAGTTTTACGGGGGCTTACACTGAAGCTTTCTTT. Amino acids: CASSFTGAYTEAFF. The rearrangement uses TRBV28 and TRBJ1-1; possible D gene TRBD1, 6 bases. Trimming took 3 bases from V and 3 from J, leaving 11 bases between them. CDR3 size: 14 residues. Germline V gives CDR1 MDHEN, CDR2 SYDVKM.

J is TRBJ1-4 and V is TRBV28; unclear D gene. This CDR3 has 13 residues. The germline CDR1 and CDR2 sequences are MDHEN and SYDVKM. Between the trimmed V and J ends, which lost 7 bases and 3 bases, there was a span of 9 bases. The CDR3 protein is CASKPSPNEKLFF. The CDR3 DNA sequence: TGTGCCAGCAAGCCCAGCCCTAATGAAAAACTGTTTTTT.

The chain carries TRBV27 and TRBJ2-2; 9 nucleotides agree with TRBD1. Trimming removed 4 bases from V and 6 bases from J; junction bases left unmatched: 6. Germline V gene sequence: CDR1 MNHEY, CDR2 SMNVEV (reference sequence). The CDR3 covers 15 residues. DNA of the CDR3: TGTGCCAGCAGTTGGGGACAGGGTTTAGCCGGGGAGCTGTTTTTT. Translation: CASSWGQGLAGELFF.

The chain recombines TRBV7-6 with TRBJ2-7; the match to TRBD2 covers 10 bases. V trimming: 2 bases; J trimming: 5 bases; junction bases outside the gene matches: 0. Germline V gene lookup returns CDR1 SGHVS and CDR2 FNYEAQ. This CDR3 has 13 amino acids. The CDR3 reads CASSLLAGDEQYF. The DNA for the CDR3 is TGTGCCAGCAGCTTACTAGCGGGAGACGAGCAGTACTTC.

This chain links TRBV6-5 with TRBJ1-2; D gene unclear. Trimming removed 6 bases at V and 2 bases at J, with 10 bases between. The CDR3 runs to 13 residues. From germline, CDR1 is MNHEY and CDR2 SVGAGI. In DNA, the CDR3 is TGTGCCAGCAGAAAGCCAGTAAACTATGGCTACACCTTC. Protein: CASRKPVNYGYTF.

This clone was seen a handful of times. This rearrangement joins TRBV27 to TRBJ2-2; D unresolved. The CDR3 consists of 15 residues. Per germline, CDR1 MNHEY and CDR2 SMNVEV (reference sequence). V lost 2 bases and J lost 5, with 12 bases in between. CDR3 in amino acids: CASSLEIPITGELFF. CDR3 nucleotides: TGTGCCAGCAGTTTAGAAATCCCCATAACCGGGGAGCTGTTTTTT.

The V call is TRBV7-6, the J call TRBJ2-5, with D maybe TRBD2 (6 bases). CDR3 size: 13 residues. Trimming stripped 1 base from V and 11 bases from J, with 14 bases between. Germline V gene sequence: CDR1 SGHVS, CDR2 FNYEAQ. The DNA of the CDR3 is TGTGCCAGCAGCTTAGAAGGAGGAGGGGAGCAGTACTTC. Its protein product is CASSLEGGGEQYF.

This clone was detected a few times. The V and J genes are TRBV6-6 and TRBJ2-3; D is uncertain. Trimming took 4 bases from V and 0 from J, leaving 8 bases between them. The CDR3 runs 14 residues. The germline V gene encodes CDR1 MNHNY and CDR2 SVGAGI (reference sequence). In nucleotides, the CDR3 is TGTGCCAGCAGTTTTGCGCAGAGCACAGATACGCAGTATTTT. The encoded protein is CASSFAQSTDTQYF.

The rearrangement joins TRBV2 to TRBJ1-1; TRBD1 might be the D (5 bases). Germline V gene data show CDR1 as SNHLY and CDR2 as FYNNEI. The CDR3 loop spans 12 amino acids. Trimming took 7 bases from V and 1 from J, leaving 7 bases between them. The CDR3 sequence: CASMQGNTEAFF. CDR3 sequence (DNA): TGTGCCAGCATGCAGGGGAACACTGAAGCTTTCTTT. The entire variable domain, with the rest obtained from reference TRBV2 and TRBJ1-1, is as follows: EPEVTQTPSHQVTQMGQEVILRCVPISNHLYFYWYRQILGQKVEFLVSFYNNEISEKSEIFDDQFSVERPDGSNFTLKIRSTKLEDSAMYFCASMQGNTEAFFGQGTRLTVV.

This clone was observed once. V and J are TRBV29-1 and TRBJ1-2, with D possibly TRBD1 on 5 matching bases. This CDR3 region has 12 residues. Germline CDR1 and CDR2: SQVTM and ANQGSEA. V lost 6 bases and J 8 bases, leaving 16 bases between the germline ends. This CDR3 reads CSVGQGTGGYTF. In DNA form, the CDR3 reads TGCAGCGTCGGGCAGGGAACGGGAGGCTACACCTTC.

This clone appeared once. The chain has TRBV4-2 and TRBJ2-1; D possibly corresponds to TRBD2 (7 bases). Trimming took off 4 bases at V and 6 bases at J, with 10 bases between the two ends. The CDR3 totals 13 residues. Germline V gene sequence: CDR1 LGHNA, CDR2 YNFKEQ. The CDR3 DNA reads as TGTGCCAGCAGCCTCGGGGGGCCCAATGAGCAGTTCTTC. Encoded protein: CASSLGGPNEQFF.

The V call is TRBV5-4, the J call TRBJ2-4, with D perhaps matching TRBD1 (6 bases). Germline V gene sequence: CDR1 SGHNT, CDR2 YYREEE (reference sequence). The V end lost 4 bases, the J end lost 1 base, and 21 bases lay between the germline ends. This CDR3 comprises 18 residues. The CDR3 loop reads CASSRIDYPGDAKNIQYF. The CDR3 DNA follows: TGTGCCAGCAGCCGGATAGACTACCCAGGGGATGCCAAAAACATTCAGTACTTC.

This chain joins TRBV5-1 and TRBJ1-1; 10 bases match TRBD1. CDR1 is SGHRS, CDR2 YFSETQ, per germline. The ends lost 4 bases at V and 5 bases at J; junction bases unmatched: 5. The CDR3 contains 14 residues. The CDR3 DNA reads TGCGCCAGCAGCCTGGGACAGGGGCATACTGAAGCTTTCTTT. Protein: CASSLGQGHTEAFF.

The chain couples TRBV19 to TRBJ2-3; D may be TRBD1 (6 bases). Trimming removed 5 bases at V and 0 bases at J, with 18 bases between. In germline, CDR1 is LNHDA, CDR2 SQIVND (reference sequence). The CDR3 consists of 17 residues. The chain's CDR3 is CASSVRPDSSSTDTQYF. The DNA for the CDR3 is TGTGCCAGTAGTGTCCGGCCGGACAGTTCTAGCACAGATACGCAGTATTTT.

This clone counts as medium-sized. This chain links TRBV18 with TRBJ1-5; 10 bases map to TRBD1. The length of the CDR3 is 15 residues. CDR1 KGHSH and CDR2 LQKENI come from the germline V gene. The junction had 5 bases not matched to a gene; V was cut back by 3 bases and J by 6 bases. The DNA for the CDR3 is TGTGCCAGCTCACCCTGGACAGGGGGTCTTCAGCCCCAGCATTTT. It specifies CASSPWTGGLQPQHF.

This clone showed up just a few times. CDR3 coding DNA: TGTGCCAGCAGTGAATTAACAGGGGGGAATTCACCCCTCCACTTT. Protein product: CASSELTGGNSPLHF. The J gene is TRBJ1-6, the V gene TRBV2; 8 bases match TRBD1. The germline V gene has CDR1 SNHLY and CDR2 FYNNEI. Germline trimming cut 2 bases from V and 7 bases from J; bases unmatched to any gene: 4. The CDR3 has 15 amino acids.

This chain connects TRBV15 to TRBJ2-2, with D unresolved. Germline CDR1 reads LNHNV; CDR2 reads YYDKDF (reference sequence). The CDR3 contains 14 residues. V shed 2 bases and J shed 1 base, with 5 bases lying between them. The CDR3 DNA follows: TGTGCCACCAGCAGAACGGTGAACACCGGGGAGCTGTTTTTT. This codes for CATSRTVNTGELFF. The whole variable domain, filled in from reference TRBV15 and TRBJ2-2, reads DAMVIQNPRYQVTQFGKPVTLSCSQTLNHNVMYWYQQKSSQAPKLLFHYYDKDFNNEADTPDNFQSRRPNTSFCFLDIRSPGLGDTAMYLCATSRTVNTGELFFGEGSRLTVL.

This chain joins TRBV4-1 and TRBJ2-7, with 9 bases fitting TRBD1. V trimming: 2 bases; J trimming: 4 bases; junction bases outside the gene matches: 9. This CDR3 comprises 16 residues. The V gene's germline CDR1 is MGHRA and CDR2 YSYEKL. As DNA, the CDR3 is TGCGCCAGCAGCCAAATACTACAGGGGGCTCTATACGAGCAGTACTTC. Amino acids: CASSQILQGALYEQYF.

This clone was seen only once. The V and J genes are TRBV28 and TRBJ1-1; the match to TRBD1 covers 8 bases. Germline loops: CDR1 MDHEN, CDR2 SYDVKM. Trimming cost V 5 bases and J 5 bases; bases outside gene matches: 7. CDR3 length: 14 residues. The DNA for the CDR3 is TGTGCCAGCAGTCCGGCAGGGGGCTATACTGAAGCTTTCTTT. It yields the protein CASSPAGGYTEAFF.

By share, this clone ranks as medium-sized. CDR3 DNA sequence: TGTGCCAGCAGCTTCGCTGGTGGGGCCAACGTCCTGACTTTC. Residues: CASSFAGGANVLTF. The chain is built from TRBV7-8 and TRBJ2-6; no clear D gene. The V end lost 3 bases, the J end lost 3 bases, and 6 bases lay between the germline ends. Germline CDR1 reads SGHVS; CDR2 reads FQNEAQ. CDR3 length: 14 amino acids.

The rearrangement links TRBV28 to TRBJ1-5; 9 bases align to TRBD1. Germline-derived CDR1 and CDR2 are MDHEN and SYDVKM. Trimming at V came to 5 bases and at J to 5 bases, leaving 10 bases not matched to a gene. The CDR3 length is 16 residues. The CDR3 bases are TGTGCCAGCAGTCTGGATACAGGGGGCATTTATCAGCCCCAGCATTTT. Its translation is CASSLDTGGIYQPQHF. Full variable domain (rest looked up from reference TRBV28 and TRBJ1-5): DVKVTQSSRYLVKRTGEKVFLECVQDMDHENMFWYRQDPGLGLRLIYFSYDVKMKEKGDIPEGYSVSREKKERFSLILESASTNQTSMYLCASSLDTGGIYQPQHFGDGTRLSIL.

The chain couples TRBV6-6 to TRBJ2-5; 7 nucleotides align to TRBD1. Trimming took 7 bases from V and 2 from J; bases not matched to a gene: 4. This CDR3 has 13 amino acids. CDR1 is MNHNY, CDR2 SVGAGI, per germline (reference sequence). CDR3 coding DNA: TGTGCCAGCACCGGACAGGCTCAAGAGACCCAGTACTTC. Translation gives CASTGQAQETQYF.

The gene calls are TRBV5-1 and TRBJ2-7, with D perhaps matching TRBD1 or TRBD2 (5 bases each). Germline CDR1 is SGHRS and CDR2 is YFSETQ. Deletions cut 0 bases from V and 5 bases from J, with 12 bases between. This CDR3 contains 14 residues. The DNA of the CDR3 is TGCGCCAGCAGCTTGGAGGGACCCCAGGACGAGCAGTACTTC. It yields the protein CASSLEGPQDEQYF.

The J gene is TRBJ2-3, the V gene TRBV19, with D tentatively TRBD2 (6 bases). CDR1 and CDR2 (germline): LNHDA, SQIVND (reference sequence). Trimming left V 9 bases short and J 2 bases short, with 12 bases between. This CDR3 is 13 amino acids long. The CDR3 sequence is CASTSGATDTQYF. CDR3 nucleotides: TGTGCCAGCACCTCGGGAGCCACAGATACGCAGTATTTT.

The CDR3 is CAAKAGGRTDTQYF. CDR3 DNA: TGTGCCGCCAAAGCGGGAGGGCGAACAGATACGCAGTATTTT. This chain joins TRBV10-3 and TRBJ2-3, with TRBD2 matching over 10 bases. V gave up 11 bases and J gave up 3 bases; unmatched junction bases: 8. CDR3 length: 14 amino acids. CDR1 is ENHRY and CDR2 is SYGVKD in the germline V gene.